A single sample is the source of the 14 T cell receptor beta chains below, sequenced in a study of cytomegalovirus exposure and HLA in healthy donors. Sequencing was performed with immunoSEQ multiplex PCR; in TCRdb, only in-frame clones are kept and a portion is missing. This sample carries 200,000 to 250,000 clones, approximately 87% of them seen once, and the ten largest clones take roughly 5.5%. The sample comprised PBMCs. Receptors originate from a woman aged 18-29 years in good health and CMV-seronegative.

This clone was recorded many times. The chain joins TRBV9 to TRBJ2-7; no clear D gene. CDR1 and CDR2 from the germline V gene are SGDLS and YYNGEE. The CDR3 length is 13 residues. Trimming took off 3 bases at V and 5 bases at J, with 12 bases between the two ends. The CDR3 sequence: CASSGEDWDEQYF. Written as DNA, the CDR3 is TGTGCCAGCAGCGGAGAAGACTGGGACGAGCAGTACTTC.

The CDR3 DNA reads TGTGCCAGCAGCCCCGGGCCCTACAATGAGCAGTTCTTC. This sequence encodes CASSPGPYNEQFF. The chain links TRBV7-6 to TRBJ2-1; D is ambiguous. V shed 5 bases and J shed 2 bases, with 7 bases lying between them. Germline CDR1 SGHVS, CDR2 FNYEAQ. The CDR3 runs 13 residues.

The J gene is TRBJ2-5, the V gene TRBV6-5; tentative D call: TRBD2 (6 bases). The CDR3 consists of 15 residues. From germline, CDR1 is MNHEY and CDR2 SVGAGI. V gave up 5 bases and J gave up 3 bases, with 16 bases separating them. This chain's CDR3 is CASSPRLVRKETQYF. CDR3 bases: TGTGCCAGCAGTCCCAGACTAGTACGAAAAGAGACCCAGTACTTC.

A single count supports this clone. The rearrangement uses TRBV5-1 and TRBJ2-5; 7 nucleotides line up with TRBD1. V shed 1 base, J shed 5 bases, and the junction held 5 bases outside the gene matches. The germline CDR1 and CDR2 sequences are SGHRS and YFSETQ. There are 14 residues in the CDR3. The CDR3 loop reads CASSLTGVRETQYF. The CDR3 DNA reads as TGCGCCAGCAGCTTGACAGGGGTCAGGGAGACCCAGTACTTC. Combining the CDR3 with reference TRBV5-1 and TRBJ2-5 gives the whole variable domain KAGVTQTPRYLIKTRGQQVTLSCSPISGHRSVSWYQQTPGQGLQFLFEYFSETQRNKGNFPGRFSGRQFSNSRSEMNVSTLELGDSALYLCASSLTGVRETQYFGPGTRLLVL.

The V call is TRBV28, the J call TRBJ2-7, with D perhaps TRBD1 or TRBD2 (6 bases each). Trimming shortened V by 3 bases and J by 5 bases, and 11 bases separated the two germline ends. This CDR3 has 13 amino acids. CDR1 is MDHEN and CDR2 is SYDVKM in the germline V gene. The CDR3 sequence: CASSFGGLHEQYF. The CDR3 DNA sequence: TGTGCCAGCAGTTTTGGGGGGCTACACGAGCAGTACTTC.

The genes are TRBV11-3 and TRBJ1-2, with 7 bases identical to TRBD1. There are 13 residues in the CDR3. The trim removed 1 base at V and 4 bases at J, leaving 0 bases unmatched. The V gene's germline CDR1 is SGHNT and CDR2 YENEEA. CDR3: CASSLAGGYGYTF. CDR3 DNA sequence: TGTGCCAGCAGCTTAGCAGGGGGCTATGGCTACACCTTC.

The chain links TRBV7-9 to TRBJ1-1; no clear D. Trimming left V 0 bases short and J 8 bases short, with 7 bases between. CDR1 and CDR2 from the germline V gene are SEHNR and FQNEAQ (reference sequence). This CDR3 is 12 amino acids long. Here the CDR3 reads CASSLAGPEAFF. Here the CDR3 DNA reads TGTGCCAGCAGCTTAGCGGGCCCGGAAGCTTTCTTT.

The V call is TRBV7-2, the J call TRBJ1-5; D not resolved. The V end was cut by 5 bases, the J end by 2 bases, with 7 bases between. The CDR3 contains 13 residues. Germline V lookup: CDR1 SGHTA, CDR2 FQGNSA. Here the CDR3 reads CASSRVGNQPQHF. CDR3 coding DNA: TGTGCCAGCAGCCGAGTAGGCAATCAGCCCCAGCATTTT.

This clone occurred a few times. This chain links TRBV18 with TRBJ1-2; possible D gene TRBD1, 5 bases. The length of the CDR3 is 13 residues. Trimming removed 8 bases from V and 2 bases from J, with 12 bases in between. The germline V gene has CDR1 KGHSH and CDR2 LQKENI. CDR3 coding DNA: TGTGCCAGCCCCGGGGAGGGGAACTATGGCTACACCTTC. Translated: CASPGEGNYGYTF. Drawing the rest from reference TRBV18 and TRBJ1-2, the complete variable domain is NAGVMQNPRHLVRRRGQEARLRCSPMKGHSHVYWYRQLPEEGLKFMVYLQKENIIDESGMPKERFSAEFPKEGPSILRIQQVVRGDSAAYFCASPGEGNYGYTFGSGTRLTVV.

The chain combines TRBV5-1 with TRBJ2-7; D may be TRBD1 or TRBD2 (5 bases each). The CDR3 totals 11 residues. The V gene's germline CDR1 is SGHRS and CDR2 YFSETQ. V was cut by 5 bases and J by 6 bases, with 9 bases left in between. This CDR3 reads CASRSGSEQYF. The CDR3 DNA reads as TGCGCCAGCAGGTCAGGGAGCGAGCAGTACTTC.

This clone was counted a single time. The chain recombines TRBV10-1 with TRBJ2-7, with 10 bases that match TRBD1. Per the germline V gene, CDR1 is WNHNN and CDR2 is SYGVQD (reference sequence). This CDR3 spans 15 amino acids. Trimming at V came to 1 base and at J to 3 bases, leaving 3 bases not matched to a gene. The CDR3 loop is CASSEYRTGGYEQYF. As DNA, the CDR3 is TGCGCCAGCAGTGAGTACCGGACAGGGGGCTACGAGCAGTACTTC.

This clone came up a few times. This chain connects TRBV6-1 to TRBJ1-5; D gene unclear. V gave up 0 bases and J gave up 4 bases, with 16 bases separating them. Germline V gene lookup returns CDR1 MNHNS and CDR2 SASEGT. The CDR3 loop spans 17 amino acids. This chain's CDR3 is CASSEAGGRGVNQPQHF. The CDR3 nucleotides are TGTGCCAGCAGTGAAGCCGGAGGGCGCGGGGTTAATCAGCCCCAGCATTTT.

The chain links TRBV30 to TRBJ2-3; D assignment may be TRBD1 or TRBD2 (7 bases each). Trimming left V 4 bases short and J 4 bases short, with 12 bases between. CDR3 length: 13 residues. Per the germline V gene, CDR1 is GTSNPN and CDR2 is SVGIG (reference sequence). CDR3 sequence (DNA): TGTGCCTGGAACAGGGGAGGGGCAGATACGCAGTATTTT. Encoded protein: CAWNRGGADTQYF.

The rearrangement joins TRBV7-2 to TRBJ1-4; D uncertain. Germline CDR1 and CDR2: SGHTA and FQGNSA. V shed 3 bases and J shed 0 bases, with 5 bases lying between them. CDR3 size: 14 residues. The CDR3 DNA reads TGTGCCAGCAGCTTTCGCGCAACTAATGAAAAACTGTTTTTT. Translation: CASSFRATNEKLFF.